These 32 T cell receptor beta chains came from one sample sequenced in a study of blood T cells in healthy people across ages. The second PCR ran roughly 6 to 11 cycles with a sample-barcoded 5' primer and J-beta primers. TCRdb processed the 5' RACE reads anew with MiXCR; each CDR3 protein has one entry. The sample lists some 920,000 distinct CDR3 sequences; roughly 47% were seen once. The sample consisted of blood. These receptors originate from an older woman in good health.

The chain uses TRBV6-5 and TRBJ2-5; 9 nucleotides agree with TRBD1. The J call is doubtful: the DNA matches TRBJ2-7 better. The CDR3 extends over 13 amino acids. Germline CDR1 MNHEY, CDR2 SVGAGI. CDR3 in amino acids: CASREQGAHEQYF. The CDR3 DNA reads TGTGCCAGCAGGGAACAGGGGGCCCACGAGCAGTACTTC.

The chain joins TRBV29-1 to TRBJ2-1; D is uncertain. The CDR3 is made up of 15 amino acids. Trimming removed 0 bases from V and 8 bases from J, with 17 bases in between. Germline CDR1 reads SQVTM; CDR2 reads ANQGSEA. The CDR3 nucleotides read TGCAGCGTTGAAGAACTCCGAGCCAGGACCGATGAGCAGTTCTTC. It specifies CSVEELRARTDEQFF.

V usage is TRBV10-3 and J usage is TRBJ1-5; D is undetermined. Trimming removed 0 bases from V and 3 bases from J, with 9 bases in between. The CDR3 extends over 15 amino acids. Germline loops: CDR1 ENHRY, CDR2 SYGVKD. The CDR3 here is CAISESLTDNQPQHF. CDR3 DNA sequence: TGTGCCATCAGTGAGTCGTTGACTGACAATCAGCCCCAGCATTTT.

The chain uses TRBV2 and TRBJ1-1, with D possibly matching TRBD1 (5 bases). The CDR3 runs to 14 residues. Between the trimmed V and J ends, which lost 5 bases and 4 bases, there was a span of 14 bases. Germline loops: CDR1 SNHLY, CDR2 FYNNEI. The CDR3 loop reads CASSNEIGATEAFF. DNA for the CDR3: TGTGCCAGCAGTAACGAGATTGGGGCCACTGAAGCTTTCTTT.

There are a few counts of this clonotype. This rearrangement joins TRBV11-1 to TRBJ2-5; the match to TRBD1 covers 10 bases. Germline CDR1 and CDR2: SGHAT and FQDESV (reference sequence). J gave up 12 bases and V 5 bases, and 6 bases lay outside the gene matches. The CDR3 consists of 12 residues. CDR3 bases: TGTGCCAGCAGCCCCGAGGGACAGGGGAAGTACTTC. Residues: CASSPEGQGKYF. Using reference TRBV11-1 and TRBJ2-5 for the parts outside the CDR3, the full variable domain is EAEVAQSPRYKITEKSQAVAFWCDPISGHATLYWYRQILGQGPELLVQFQDESVVDDSQLPKDRFSAERLKGVDSTLKIQPAELGDSAMYLCASSPEGQGKYFGPGTRLLVL.

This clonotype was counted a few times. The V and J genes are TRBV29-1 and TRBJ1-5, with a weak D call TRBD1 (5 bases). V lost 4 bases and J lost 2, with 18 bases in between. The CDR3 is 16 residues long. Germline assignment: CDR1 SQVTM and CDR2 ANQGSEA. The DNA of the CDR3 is TGCAGCGTTGTACAATTCTACCAGGGTGGCAATCAGCCCCAGCATTTT. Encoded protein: CSVVQFYQGGNQPQHF.

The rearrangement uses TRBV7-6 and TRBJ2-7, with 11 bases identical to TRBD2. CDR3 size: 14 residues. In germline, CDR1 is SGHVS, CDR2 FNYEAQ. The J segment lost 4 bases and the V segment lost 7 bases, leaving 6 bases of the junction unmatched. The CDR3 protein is CASKPTSGSYEQYF. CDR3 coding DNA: TGTGCCAGCAAACCTACTAGCGGGAGTTACGAGCAGTACTTC.

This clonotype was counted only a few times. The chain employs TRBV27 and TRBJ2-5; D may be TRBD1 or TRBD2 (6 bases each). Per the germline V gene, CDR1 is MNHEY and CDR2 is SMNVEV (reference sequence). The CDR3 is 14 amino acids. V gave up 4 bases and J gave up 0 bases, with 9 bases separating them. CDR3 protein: CASSWGADQETQYF. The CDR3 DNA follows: TGTGCCAGCAGTTGGGGGGCCGACCAAGAGACCCAGTACTTC.

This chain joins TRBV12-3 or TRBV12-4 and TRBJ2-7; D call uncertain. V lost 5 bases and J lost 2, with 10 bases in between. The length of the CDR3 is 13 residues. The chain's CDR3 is CASSALVAYEQYF. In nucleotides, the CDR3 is TGTGCCAGCAGTGCCCTAGTGGCCTACGAGCAGTACTTC.

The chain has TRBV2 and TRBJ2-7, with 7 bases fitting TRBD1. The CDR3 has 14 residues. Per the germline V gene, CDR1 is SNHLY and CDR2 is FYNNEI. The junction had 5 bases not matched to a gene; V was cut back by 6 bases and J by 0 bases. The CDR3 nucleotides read TGTGCCAGCAGGTCCAGGGGGACCTCCTACGAGCAGTACTTC. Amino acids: CASRSRGTSYEQYF.

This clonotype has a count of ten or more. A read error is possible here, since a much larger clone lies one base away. Here the CDR3 DNA reads TGCGCCAGCAGCTTAGCCGGAAACAATGAGCAGTACTTC. It translates to CASSLAGNNEQYF. V and J are TRBV5-1 and TRBJ2-5, with no clear D. The CDR3 covers 13 residues. From germline, CDR1 is SGHRS and CDR2 YFSETQ. V lost 2 bases, J lost 11 bases, and 16 bases lay in between.

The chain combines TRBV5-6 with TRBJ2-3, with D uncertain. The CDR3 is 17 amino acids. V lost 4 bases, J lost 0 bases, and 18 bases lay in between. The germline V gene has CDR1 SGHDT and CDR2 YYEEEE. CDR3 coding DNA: TGTGCCAGCAGCAAGAGGCCCAAGACCCCCAGCACAGATACGCAGTATTTT. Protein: CASSKRPKTPSTDTQYF.

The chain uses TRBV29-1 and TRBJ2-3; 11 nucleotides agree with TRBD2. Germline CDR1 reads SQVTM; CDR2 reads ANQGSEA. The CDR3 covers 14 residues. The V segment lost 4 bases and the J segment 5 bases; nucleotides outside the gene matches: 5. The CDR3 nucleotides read TGCAGCGTTGCGGTAGCGGGAGGGGGAGATACGCAGTATTTT. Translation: CSVAVAGGGDTQYF.

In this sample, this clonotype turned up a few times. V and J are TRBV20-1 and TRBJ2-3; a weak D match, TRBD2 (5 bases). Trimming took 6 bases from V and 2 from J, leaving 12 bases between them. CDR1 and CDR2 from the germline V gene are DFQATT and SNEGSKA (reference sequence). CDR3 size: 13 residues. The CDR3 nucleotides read TGCAGTGCAGCCCGGGGATTCACAGATACGCAGTATTTT. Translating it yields CSAARGFTDTQYF.

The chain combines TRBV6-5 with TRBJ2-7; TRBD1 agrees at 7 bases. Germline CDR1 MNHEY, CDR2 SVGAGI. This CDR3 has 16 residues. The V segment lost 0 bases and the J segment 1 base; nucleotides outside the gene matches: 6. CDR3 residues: CASSYSYQGQSYEQYF. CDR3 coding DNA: TGTGCCAGCAGTTACTCGTATCAGGGACAGTCCTACGAGCAGTACTTC.

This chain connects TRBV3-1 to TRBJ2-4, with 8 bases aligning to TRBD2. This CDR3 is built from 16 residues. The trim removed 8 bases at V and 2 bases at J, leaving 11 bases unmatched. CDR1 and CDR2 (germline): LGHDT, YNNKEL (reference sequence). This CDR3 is CASRTQTSATKNIQYF. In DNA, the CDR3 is TGTGCCAGCCGAACCCAGACTAGCGCAACCAAAAACATTCAGTACTTC.

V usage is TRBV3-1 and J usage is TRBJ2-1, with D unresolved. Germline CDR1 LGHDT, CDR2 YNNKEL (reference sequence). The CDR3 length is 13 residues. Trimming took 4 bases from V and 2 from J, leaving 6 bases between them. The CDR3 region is CASSRLAYNEQFF. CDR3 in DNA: TGTGCCAGCAGCCGTCTCGCCTACAATGAGCAGTTCTTC.

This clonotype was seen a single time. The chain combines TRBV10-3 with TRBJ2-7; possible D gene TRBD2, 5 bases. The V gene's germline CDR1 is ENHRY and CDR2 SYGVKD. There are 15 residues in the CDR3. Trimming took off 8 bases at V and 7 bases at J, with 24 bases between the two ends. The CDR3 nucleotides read TGTGCCATCGGAGGAGCCGTAGACACCTACAATGAGCAGTACTTC. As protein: CAIGGAVDTYNEQYF.

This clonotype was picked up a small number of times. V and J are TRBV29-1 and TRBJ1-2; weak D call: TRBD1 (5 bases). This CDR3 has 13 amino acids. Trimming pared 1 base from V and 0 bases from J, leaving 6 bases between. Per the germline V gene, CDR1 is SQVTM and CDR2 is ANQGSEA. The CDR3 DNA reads TGCAGCGTTGAAGGCAGGGCTAACTATGGCTACACCTTC. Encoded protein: CSVEGRANYGYTF.

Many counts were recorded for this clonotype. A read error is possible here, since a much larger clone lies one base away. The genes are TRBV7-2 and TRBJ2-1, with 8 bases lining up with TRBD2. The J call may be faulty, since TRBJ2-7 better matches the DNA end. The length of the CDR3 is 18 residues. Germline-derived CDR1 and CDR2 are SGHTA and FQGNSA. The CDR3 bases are TGTGCCAGCAGCTTAATGTCTAGCGGGCGTACATACTACAATGAGCAGTACTTC. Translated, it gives CASSLMSSGRTYYNEQYF.

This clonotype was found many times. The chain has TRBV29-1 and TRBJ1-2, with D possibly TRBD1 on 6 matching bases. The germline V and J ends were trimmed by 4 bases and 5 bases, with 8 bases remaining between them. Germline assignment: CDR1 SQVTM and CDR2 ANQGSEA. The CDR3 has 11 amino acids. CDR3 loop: CSVGTVYGYTF. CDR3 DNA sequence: TGCAGCGTTGGGACAGTATATGGCTACACCTTC.

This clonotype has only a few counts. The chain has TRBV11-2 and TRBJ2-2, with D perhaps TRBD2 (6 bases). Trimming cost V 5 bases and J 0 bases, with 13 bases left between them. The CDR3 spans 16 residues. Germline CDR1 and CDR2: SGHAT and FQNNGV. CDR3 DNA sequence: TGTGCCAGCAGCCGAACTAGCATCTCGAACACCGGGGAGCTGTTTTTT. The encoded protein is CASSRTSISNTGELFF.

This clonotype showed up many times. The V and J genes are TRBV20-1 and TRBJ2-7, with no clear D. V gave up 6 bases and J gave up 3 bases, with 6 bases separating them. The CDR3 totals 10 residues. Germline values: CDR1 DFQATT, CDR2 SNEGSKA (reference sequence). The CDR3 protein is CSALHYEQYF. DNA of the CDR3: TGCAGTGCCCTGCACTACGAGCAGTACTTC.

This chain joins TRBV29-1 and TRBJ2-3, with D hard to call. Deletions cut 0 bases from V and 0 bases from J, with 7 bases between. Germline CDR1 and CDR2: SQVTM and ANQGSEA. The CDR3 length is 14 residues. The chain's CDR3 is CSVEEHQSTDTQYF. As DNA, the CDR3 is TGCAGCGTTGAAGAACACCAGAGCACAGATACGCAGTATTTT.

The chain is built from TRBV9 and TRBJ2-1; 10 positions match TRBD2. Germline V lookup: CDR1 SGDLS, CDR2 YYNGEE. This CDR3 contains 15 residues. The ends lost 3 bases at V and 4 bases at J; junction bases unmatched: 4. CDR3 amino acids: CASSATSGPYNEQFF. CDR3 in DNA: TGTGCCAGCAGCGCGACTAGCGGGCCGTACAATGAGCAGTTCTTC.

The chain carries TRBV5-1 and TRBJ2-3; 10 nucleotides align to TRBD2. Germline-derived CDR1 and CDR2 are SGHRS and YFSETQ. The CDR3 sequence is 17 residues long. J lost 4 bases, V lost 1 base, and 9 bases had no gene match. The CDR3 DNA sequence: TGCGCCAGCAGCTTGCGGTCTAGCGGGAGCTTTTCAGATACGCAGTATTTT. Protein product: CASSLRSSGSFSDTQYF.

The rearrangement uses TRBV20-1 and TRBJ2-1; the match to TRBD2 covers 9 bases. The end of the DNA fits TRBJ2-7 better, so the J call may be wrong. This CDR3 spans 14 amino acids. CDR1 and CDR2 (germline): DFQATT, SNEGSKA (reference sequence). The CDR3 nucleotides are TGCAGTGCTGAGGGCGGGAGGGCCTACAATGAGCAGTACTTC. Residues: CSAEGGRAYNEQYF.

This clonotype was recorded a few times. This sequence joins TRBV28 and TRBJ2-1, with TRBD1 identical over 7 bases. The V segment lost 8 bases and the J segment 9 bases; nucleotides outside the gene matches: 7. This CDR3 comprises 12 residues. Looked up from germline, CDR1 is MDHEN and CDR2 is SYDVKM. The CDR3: CASQYDRAEQFF. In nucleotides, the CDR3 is TGTGCCAGCCAATACGACAGGGCTGAGCAGTTCTTC.

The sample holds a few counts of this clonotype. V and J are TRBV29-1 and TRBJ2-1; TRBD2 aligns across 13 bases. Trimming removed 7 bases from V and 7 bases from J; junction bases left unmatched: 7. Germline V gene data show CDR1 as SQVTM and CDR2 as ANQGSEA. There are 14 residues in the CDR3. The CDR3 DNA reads TGCAGCGCCGTAGGGACTAGCGGGATTAATGAGCAGTTCTTC. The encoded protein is CSAVGTSGINEQFF.

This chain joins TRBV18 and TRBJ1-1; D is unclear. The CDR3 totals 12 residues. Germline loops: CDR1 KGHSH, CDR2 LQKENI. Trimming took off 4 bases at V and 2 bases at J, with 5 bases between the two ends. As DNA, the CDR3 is TGTGCCAGCTCACATTCAAACACTGAAGCTTTCTTT. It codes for CASSHSNTEAFF.

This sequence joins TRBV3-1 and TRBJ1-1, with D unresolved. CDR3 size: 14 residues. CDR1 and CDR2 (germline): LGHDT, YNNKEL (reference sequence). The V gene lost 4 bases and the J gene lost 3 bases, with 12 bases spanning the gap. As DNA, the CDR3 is TGTGCCAGCAGCCCGCACGACCGGGACACTGAAGCTTTCTTT. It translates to CASSPHDRDTEAFF.

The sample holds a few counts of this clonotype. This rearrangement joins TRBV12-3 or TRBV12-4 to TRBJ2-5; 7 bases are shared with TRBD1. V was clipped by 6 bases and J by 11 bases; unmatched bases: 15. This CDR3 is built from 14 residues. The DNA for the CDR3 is TGTGCCAGCAGCTCGACAGGGAGTTTGAGGGAGCAGTACTTC. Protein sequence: CASSSTGSLREQYF.